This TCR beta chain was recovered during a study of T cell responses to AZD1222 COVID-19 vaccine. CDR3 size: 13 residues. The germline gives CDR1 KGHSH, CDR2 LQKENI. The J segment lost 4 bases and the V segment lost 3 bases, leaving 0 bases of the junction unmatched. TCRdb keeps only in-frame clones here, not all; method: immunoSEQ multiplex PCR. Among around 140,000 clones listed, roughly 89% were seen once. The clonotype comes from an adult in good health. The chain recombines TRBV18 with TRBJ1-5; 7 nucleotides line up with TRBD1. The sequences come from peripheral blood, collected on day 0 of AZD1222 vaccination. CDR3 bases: TGTGCCAGCTCACCGACAGGGAATCAGCCCCAGCATTTT. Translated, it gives CASSPTGNQPQHF.